In its sample, the clone carrying this T cell receptor beta chain was seen a few times. Its antigen remains unknown. Germline-derived CDR1 and CDR2 are LGHNA and YSLEER. V shed 3 bases and J shed 3 bases, with 24 bases lying between them. The CDR3 consists of 18 residues. The data derive from a study of blood T cells in healthy people across ages. Whole-study context: Roughly one uniquely barcoded beta molecule per two T cells was captured. Findings of the study overall: It was held that the diversity estimates obtained from one million T cells were underestimates.

Next came a second PCR, run for about 7 to 12 cycles, which used a sample-barcoded 5' primer along with a J-beta primer mix. Each single sample gave us at least 3 million CDR3-containing paired-end reads. MiXCR, applied by TCRdb to the 5' RACE reads, yields one record per CDR3 protein. The repertoire holds 450,000 to 650,000 distinct CDR3 sequences, with around 24% as singletons. The sample was also reused in another study, on T cells of mothers and their children. That source reports: Normalized overlap was always slightly, never significantly, higher in related than unrelated mother-child pairs.

This receptor was taken from a boy between 10 and 17 years old in good health. Sequencing was carried out using blood. The rearrangement uses TRBV4-3 and TRBJ2-7; possible D gene TRBD1, 6 bases. CDR3 nucleotide sequence: TGCGCCAGCAGCCAGACAGGTTCCGATATCCCGCACGACTACGAGCAGTACTTC. Its protein product is CASSQTGSDIPHDYEQYF.